This T cell receptor beta chain was sequenced in a study of shared clonotypes between healthy human individuals. Each cell subset's genomic DNA was divided evenly among several immunoSEQ plates. Some clones are missing from TCRdb's copy, which holds only in-frame ones; the method was immunoSEQ multiplex PCR. The sample consists of some 1,600,000 clones, approximately 98% of them appearing once. Study donors comprised healthy, HIV-negative adults devoid of recent acute infection or vaccination. The clonotype originates from a man aged 25-45 years in good health. The sample taken for sequencing was naive CD4+ T cells sorted from blood. Subset meaning: CD45RA+ positively selected.

CDR3: CASTGGLSPAGEQFF. In DNA form, the CDR3 reads TGTGCCAGCACCGGCGGCCTTTCCCCCGCGGGTGAGCAGTTCTTC. This chain connects TRBV11-2 to TRBJ2-1; weak D call: TRBD2 (5 bases). Trimming shortened V by 7 bases and J by 9 bases, and 22 bases separated the two germline ends. CDR3 length: 15 amino acids. The germline CDR1 and CDR2 sequences are SGHAT and FQNNGV.